The rows below give T cell receptor beta chains drawn from one sample of a study of identical twins. TCRdb passed the 5' RACE reads through MiXCR, listing each CDR3 protein once. The repertoire holds 450,000 or so distinct CDR3 sequences, with 15% to 20% as singletons. Material for sequencing was naive T cells sorted from blood. The receptors were sampled from a middle-aged man in good health. CDR3s include the opening cysteine and the closing phenylalanine or tryptophan. The D gene is left open where the match is weak. Clone sizes are given selectively: once, few, many, or a class where the clone is expanded.

>many|.|TRBJ2-7|TRBV6-2/TRBV6-3
CASSYSARDLWDF
TGTGCCAGCAGTTACTCCGCCCGGGACCTCTGGGACTTC
>few|.|TRBJ2-7|TRBV4-3
CASSPYPNSGDYEQYF
TGCGCCAGCAGCCCCTATCCGAATAGCGGAGACTACGAGCAGTACTTC
>few|.|TRBJ1-4|TRBV15
CATSREGPAGHNEKLFF
TGTGCCACCAGCAGAGAGGGACCGGCCGGGCATAATGAAAAACTGTTTTTT
>many|TRBD1|TRBJ2-7|TRBV14
CASSQAWTGSYEQYF
TGTGCCAGCAGCCAAGCATGGACAGGCTCCTACGAGCAGTACTTC
>few|.|TRBJ1-5|TRBV6-1
CASSPLGGHQPQHF
TGTGCCAGCAGTCCCCTTGGGGGCCATCAGCCCCAGCATTTT
>.|.|TRBJ2-3|TRBV18
CASSPNLSTDTQYF
TGTGCCAGCTCACCAAACCTTAGCACAGATACGCAGTATTTT
>few|.|TRBJ2-1|TRBV20-1
CSARDPKQGNYEQFF
TGCAGTGCTAGAGATCCCAAACAGGGAAACTATGAGCAGTTCTTC
>many|TRBD2|TRBJ2-7|TRBV12-3/TRBV12-4
CASGTSGGNEQYF
TGTGCCAGCGGCACTAGCGGGGGGAATGAGCAGTACTTC
>many|TRBD1|TRBJ1-1|TRBV6-1
CASSPRTGGAFF
TGTGCCAGCAGCCCGCGGACAGGGGGGGCTTTCTTT
>many|.|TRBJ2-2|TRBV10-2
CASGRGQYTGELFF
TGCGCCAGCGGGAGAGGGCAGTACACCGGGGAGCTGTTTTTT
>.|TRBD1|TRBJ2-1|TRBV18
CASSPRTGVDNEQFF
TGTGCCAGCTCACCGAGGACAGGGGTAGACAATGAGCAGTTCTTC
>few|TRBD2|TRBJ2-7|TRBV7-8
CASRSREGLDEQYF
TGTGCCAGCAGGTCCCGGGAGGGCCTAGACGAGCAGTACTTC
>many|TRBD2|TRBJ2-3|TRBV4-3
CASSQDEAAGGLNTQYF
TGCGCCAGCAGCCAAGATGAAGCGGCGGGAGGCCTAAATACGCAGTATTTT
>few|.|TRBJ2-2|TRBV12-3/TRBV12-4
CASRVGHRANTGELFF
TGTGCCAGCAGGGTCGGACACCGCGCGAACACCGGGGAGCTGTTTTTT
>.|TRBD1|TRBJ2-3|TRBV7-9
CASSLRQGNTDTQYF
TGTGCCAGCAGCTTGAGACAGGGCAACACAGATACGCAGTATTTT
>.|TRBD2|TRBJ2-3|TRBV4-3
CASSQSTIGSGVLGTQYF
TGCGCCAGCAGCCAATCCACGATCGGTAGCGGGGTTTTAGGTACGCAGTATTTT
>few|.|TRBJ2-1|TRBV6-2/TRBV6-3
CASSHGTKVFNEQFF
TGTGCCAGCAGCCACGGGACAAAGGTGTTTAATGAGCAGTTCTTC
>many|TRBD2|TRBJ2-5|TRBV20-1
CSCPLAGGPQTQYF
TGCAGTTGCCCGCTAGCGGGAGGGCCTCAGACCCAGTACTTC
>few|.|TRBJ1-1|TRBV20-1
CSARDHEAFF
TGCAGTGCTAGAGACCATGAAGCTTTCTTT
>many|.|TRBJ2-3|TRBV15
CATSRDPGKSTDTQYF
TGTGCCACCAGCAGAGACCCCGGGAAGAGCACAGATACGCAGTATTTT
>many|TRBD1|TRBJ2-7|TRBV5-1
CASSPSGTGSSYEQYF
TGCGCCAGCAGTCCTTCCGGGACAGGGTCGTCCTACGAGCAGTACTTC
>.|.|TRBJ2-2|TRBV12-3/TRBV12-4
CASSLTIGNTGELFF
TGTGCCAGCAGTTTGACTATAGGGAACACCGGGGAGCTGTTTTTT
>.|TRBD1|TRBJ1-2|TRBV29-1
CSVEDDRVGYTF
TGCAGCGTTGAAGACGACAGGGTTGGCTACACCTTC
>.|TRBD2|TRBJ2-1|TRBV27
CASSSLAWGGQFF
TGTGCCAGCAGTTCCTTAGCGTGGGGGGGGCAGTTCTTC
>many|.|TRBJ2-5|TRBV5-1
CASRSGPETQYF
TGCGCCAGCAGATCCGGGCCAGAGACCCAGTACTTC